These 10 T cell receptor beta chains came from one sample sequenced in a study of post-analysis software for immune sequencing data. Antigens for these TCRs are unknown. Whole-study findings and limits: Roughly 5 TRBV segments, TRBV5-6, TRBV5-1 and TRBV20-1 among them, were found more frequent in patients than controls.

Tagging with unique molecular identifiers was a feature of the TCR beta cDNA libraries. TCRdb analysed the PCR reads with MiXCR anew, one entry per CDR3 protein. Altogether hundreds of thousands of distinct CDR3 sequences are present, roughly 29% being singletons, with the ten largest covering 0.56%. The sequenced sample consisted of blood. These receptors were collected from a girl aged 5 to 17 with multiple sclerosis.

The chain joins TRBV11-2 to TRBJ2-1; 8 bases are a match to TRBD2. CDR1 and CDR2 (germline): SGHAT, FQNNGV. This CDR3 has 15 amino acids. V lost 5 bases, J lost 3 bases, and 6 bases stayed unmatched. CDR3 sequence (DNA): TGTGCCAGCAGCAGGTGGGCGGGAGGCTACAATGAGCAGTTCTTC. It is translated as CASSRWAGGYNEQFF.

The chain has TRBV7-8 and TRBJ2-5; 12 bases agree with TRBD2. The CDR3 consists of 15 residues. Germline V lookup: CDR1 SGHVS, CDR2 FQNEAQ. J was trimmed by 6 bases and V by 5 bases; bases with no gene match: 7. CDR3 sequence: CASSPGLAGLKTQYF. CDR3 in DNA: TGTGCCAGCAGCCCAGGACTAGCGGGGTTAAAGACCCAGTACTTC.

The chain joins TRBV7-2 to TRBJ2-1; D may match TRBD1 or TRBD2 (6 bases each). This CDR3 region has 15 residues. The V gene's germline CDR1 is SGHTA and CDR2 FQGNSA. With 2 bases removed from V and 2 bases from J, the gap between germline ends came to 10 bases. This chain's CDR3 is CASSLMGGAYNEQFF. In DNA, the CDR3 is TGTGCCAGCAGCTTAATGGGGGGCGCCTACAATGAGCAGTTCTTC. Variable domain in full (rest from reference TRBV7-2 and TRBJ2-1): GAGVSQSPSNKVTEKGKDVELRCDPISGHTALYWYRQSLGQGLEFLIYFQGNSAPDKSGLPSDRFSAERTGGSVSTLTIQRTQQEDSAVYLCASSLMGGAYNEQFFGPGTRLTVL.

This chain connects TRBV7-6 to TRBJ2-5; 9 nucleotides line up with TRBD1. With the DNA end fitting TRBJ2-7 better, the J assignment may be wrong. This CDR3 has 16 amino acids. CDR1 and CDR2 (germline): SGHVS, FNYEAQ. The CDR3 reads CASSLRPGQGKYEQYF. CDR3 bases: TGTGCCAGCAGCCTAAGGCCGGGACAGGGCAAGTACGAGCAGTACTTC.

For this clonotype: A read error is possible here, since a much larger clone lies one base away. The chain has TRBV28 and TRBJ2-3; weak D call: TRBD2 (6 bases). The CDR3 extends over 14 amino acids. Per germline, CDR1 MDHEN and CDR2 SYDVKM. V was cut by 6 bases and J by 6 bases, with 16 bases left in between. The CDR3 loop is CASSRGLLGDTQYF. CDR3 in DNA: TGTGCCAGCAGCCGGGGGTTACTAGGGGATACGCAGTATTTT.

V is TRBV5-1 and J is TRBJ2-5, with D maybe TRBD2 (6 bases). The CDR3 contains 16 residues. The V end lost 0 bases, the J end lost 2 bases, and 14 bases lay between the germline ends. CDR1 and CDR2 (germline): SGHRS, YFSETQ. CDR3 coding DNA: TGCGCCAGCAGCTTGGAGCCCGGGAGCCCTCAAGAGACCCAGTACTTC. This translates into CASSLEPGSPQETQYF. Together with reference TRBV5-1 and TRBJ2-5, the CDR3 gives the full variable domain: KAGVTQTPRYLIKTRGQQVTLSCSPISGHRSVSWYQQTPGQGLQFLFEYFSETQRNKGNFPGRFSGRQFSNSRSEMNVSTLELGDSALYLCASSLEPGSPQETQYFGPGTRLLVL.

This clonotype appeared many times. The V gene is TRBV29-1, the J gene TRBJ2-1; D call uncertain. The CDR3 has 11 residues. Between the trimmed V and J ends, which lost 8 bases and 5 bases, there was a span of 10 bases. The germline CDR1 and CDR2 sequences are SQVTM and ANQGSEA. CDR3 region: CSFARDNEQFF. The CDR3 region has the DNA TGCAGCTTCGCCAGAGACAATGAGCAGTTCTTC.

The chain uses TRBV28 and TRBJ2-1; 9 bases are a match to TRBD1. Germline assignment: CDR1 MDHEN and CDR2 SYDVKM. V dropped 3 bases and J dropped 7; count of bases not matched to a gene: 7. This CDR3 spans 15 amino acids. CDR3 amino acids: CASSLGTGFQNEQFF. CDR3 nucleotide sequence: TGTGCCAGCAGTTTGGGGACAGGGTTTCAGAATGAGCAGTTCTTC.

This chain connects TRBV7-2 to TRBJ1-6; D gene unclear. With 1 base removed from V and 6 bases from J, the gap between germline ends came to 4 bases. The CDR3 has 13 amino acids. Germline V gene sequence: CDR1 SGHTA, CDR2 FQGNSA. This chain's CDR3 is CASSLGFNSPLHF. CDR3 coding DNA: TGTGCCAGCAGCTTAGGATTTAATTCACCCCTCCACTTT. Full variable domain (outside the CDR3, taken from reference TRBV7-2 and TRBJ1-6): GAGVSQSPSNKVTEKGKDVELRCDPISGHTALYWYRQSLGQGLEFLIYFQGNSAPDKSGLPSDRFSAERTGGSVSTLTIQRTQQEDSAVYLCASSLGFNSPLHFGNGTRLTVT.

This sequence joins TRBV7-8 and TRBJ1-5; D possibly corresponds to TRBD1 (6 bases). The germline CDR1 and CDR2 sequences are SGHVS and FQNEAQ. The CDR3 has 14 residues. The V end was cut by 9 bases, the J end by 5 bases, with 17 bases between. CDR3 coding DNA: TGTGCCAGAAGGGAACAGGGTACAGATCAGCCCCAGCATTTT. The encoded protein is CARREQGTDQPQHF.